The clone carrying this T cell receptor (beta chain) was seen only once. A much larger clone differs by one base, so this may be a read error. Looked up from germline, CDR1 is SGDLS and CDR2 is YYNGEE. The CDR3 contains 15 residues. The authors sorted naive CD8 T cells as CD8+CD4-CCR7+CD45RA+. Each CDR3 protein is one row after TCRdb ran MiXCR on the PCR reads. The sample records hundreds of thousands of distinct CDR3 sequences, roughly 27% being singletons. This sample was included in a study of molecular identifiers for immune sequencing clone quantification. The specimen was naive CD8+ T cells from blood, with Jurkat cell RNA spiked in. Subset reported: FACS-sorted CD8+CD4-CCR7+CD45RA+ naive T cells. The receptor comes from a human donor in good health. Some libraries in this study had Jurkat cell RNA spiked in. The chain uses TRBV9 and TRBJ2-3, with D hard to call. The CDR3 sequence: CVSSPDWSYTDTQYF. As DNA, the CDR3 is TGTGTCAGCAGCCCAGACTGGTCATATACAGATACGCAGTATTTT.